The 21 T cell receptor beta chains below come from one sample, sequenced in a study of shared clonotypes between healthy human individuals. Clones were read by immunoSEQ multiplex PCR, and TCRdb kept only the in-frame ones, dropping some. The sample yields 1,500,000 or so clones, roughly 96% seen once. Sequenced material: naive CD4+ T cells sorted from blood. Subset given: CD45RA+ positively selected. The receptors were gathered from a man aged 25 to 45 in good health.

The chain employs TRBV28 and TRBJ2-7; 7 bases are a match to TRBD2. The CDR3 runs to 15 residues. Germline values: CDR1 MDHEN, CDR2 SYDVKM. J was trimmed by 0 bases and V by 5 bases; bases with no gene match: 7. In DNA, the CDR3 is TGTGCCAGCAGTGCCGTGATAGCGGGCTCCTACGAGCAGTACTTC. Its protein is CASSAVIAGSYEQYF.

The chain is built from TRBV28 and TRBJ2-1, with 13 bases that match TRBD2. V lost 6 bases and J lost 6; bases outside the gene matches: 5. The CDR3 is 15 residues long. From germline, CDR1 is MDHEN and CDR2 SYDVKM. The CDR3 sequence is CASSAGTSGINEQFF. The DNA of the CDR3 is TGTGCCAGCAGCGCCGGGACTAGCGGGATCAATGAGCAGTTCTTC.

This chain connects TRBV28 to TRBJ2-7; 10 nucleotides line up with TRBD2. Germline lookup yields CDR1 MDHEN and CDR2 SYDVKM. CDR3 length equals 15 residues. V lost 3 bases and J lost 4; bases outside the gene matches: 6. The CDR3 spells CASSFVAGGSYEQYF. CDR3 nucleotides: TGTGCCAGCAGTTTTGTAGCGGGGGGTTCTTACGAGCAGTACTTC.

V and J are TRBV19 and TRBJ1-5; TRBD1 matches at 7 bases. J gave up 7 bases and V 6 bases, and 9 bases lay outside the gene matches. The germline gives CDR1 LNHDA, CDR2 SQIVND (reference sequence). This CDR3 is built from 14 residues. Written as DNA, the CDR3 is TGTGCCAGTAGCCTAACTCGACAGGGCCAGCCCCAGCATTTT. Its protein is CASSLTRQGQPQHF.

The J gene is TRBJ2-3, the V gene TRBV19; 7 nucleotides match TRBD1. Germline assignment: CDR1 LNHDA and CDR2 SQIVND (reference sequence). The V segment lost 6 bases and the J segment 4 bases; nucleotides outside the gene matches: 7. CDR3 length: 14 residues. CDR3 DNA sequence: TGTGCCAGTAGCTCAGGGGGTGGTGCAGATACGCAGTATTTT. Residues: CASSSGGGADTQYF.

Concerning this clone: Other DNA sequences of this sample code for an identical CDR3. The rearrangement joins TRBV6-6 to TRBJ2-7; maybe TRBD1 (5 bases). Germline V gene sequence: CDR1 MNHNY, CDR2 SVGAGI (reference sequence). V lost 0 bases, J lost 1 base, and 10 bases lay in between. This CDR3 is built from 15 residues. The DNA for the CDR3 is TGTGCCAGCAGTTACTCGGGGCAGGTGTCCTACGAGCAGTACTTC. Amino acids: CASSYSGQVSYEQYF.

J is TRBJ1-3 and V is TRBV4-1; no clear D. V dropped 1 base and J dropped 0 bases, with 10 bases sitting between them. CDR1 MGHRA and CDR2 YSYEKL come from the germline V gene. CDR3 length equals 16 residues. The CDR3 sequence is CASSQADSYSGNTIYF. CDR3 nucleotide sequence: TGCGCCAGCAGCCAAGCGGACTCATACTCTGGAAACACCATATATTTT.

The chain couples TRBV19 to TRBJ1-5; 12 bases map to TRBD1. Germline loops: CDR1 LNHDA, CDR2 SQIVND (reference sequence). The CDR3 is made up of 16 amino acids. The V gene end was trimmed by 5 bases and the J gene end by 7 bases; junction bases not matched to a gene: 9. The CDR3 DNA sequence: TGTGCCAGTAGTGTGTCGACCGGGACAGGGGGCCAGCCCCAGCATTTT. Its protein is CASSVSTGTGGQPQHF.

This chain uses TRBV6-5 with TRBJ2-7, with D perhaps assigned TRBD1 or TRBD2 (5 bases each). Trimming pared 10 bases from V and 0 bases from J, leaving 16 bases between. CDR1 is MNHEY, CDR2 SVGAGI, per germline. The CDR3 covers 14 residues. In DNA form, the CDR3 reads TGTGCCACCTCCTTCTCAGGGAGCTCCTACGAGCAGTACTTC. This translates into CATSFSGSSYEQYF.

The chain employs TRBV28 and TRBJ1-3, with a possible D match to TRBD1 (5 bases). Looked up from germline, CDR1 is MDHEN and CDR2 is SYDVKM. The CDR3 totals 13 residues. The V end lost 2 bases, the J end lost 9 bases, and 11 bases lay between the germline ends. The CDR3 reads CASSLDSQVTIYF. CDR3 in DNA: TGTGCCAGCAGTTTAGACAGCCAAGTCACCATATATTTT.

The chain is built from TRBV19 and TRBJ1-1, with no clear D. This CDR3 is built from 14 residues. The V gene's germline CDR1 is LNHDA and CDR2 SQIVND (reference sequence). Trimming shortened V by 3 bases and J by 1 base, and 9 bases separated the two germline ends. Here the CDR3 reads CASSMVSGNTEAFF. The CDR3 DNA follows: TGTGCCAGTAGTATGGTGTCTGGGAACACTGAAGCTTTCTTT.

This clone appeared once. The chain employs TRBV19 and TRBJ1-3; TRBD1 matches at 7 bases. CDR1 and CDR2 from the germline V gene are LNHDA and SQIVND (reference sequence). V gave up 7 bases and J gave up 9 bases; unmatched junction bases: 12. The CDR3 spans 14 residues. The CDR3 nucleotides are TGTGCCAGTACCCTGGGCCGACAGGGCCGCACCATATATTTT. This gives the protein CASTLGRQGRTIYF.

This rearrangement joins TRBV6-1 to TRBJ2-3; D call uncertain. Germline V gives CDR1 MNHNS, CDR2 SASEGT. V lost 1 base and J lost 2, with 7 bases in between. The CDR3 extends over 14 amino acids. The CDR3 DNA follows: TGTGCCAGCAGTGAAGATTTTTTCACAGATACGCAGTATTTT. Translated, it gives CASSEDFFTDTQYF.

V gene TRBV11-2 combines with J gene TRBJ2-7; D unresolved. Germline V gene data show CDR1 as SGHAT and CDR2 as FQNNGV. The CDR3 has 13 residues. The V and J ends lost 3 bases and 2 bases respectively, with 8 bases between them. The CDR3 sequence is CASSFEVAYEQYF. The CDR3 DNA is TGTGCCAGCAGCTTTGAGGTTGCCTACGAGCAGTACTTC.

This rearrangement joins TRBV5-1 to TRBJ2-2, with 14 positions matching TRBD2. V lost 1 base and J lost 6; bases outside the gene matches: 2. This CDR3 has 16 residues. CDR1 is SGHRS, CDR2 YFSETQ, per germline. The CDR3 coding sequence is TGCGCCAGCAGCTTGCAGGGACTAGCGGGAGCCGGGGAGCTGTTTTTT. It is translated as CASSLQGLAGAGELFF. Combining the CDR3 with reference TRBV5-1 and TRBJ2-2 gives the whole variable domain KAGVTQTPRYLIKTRGQQVTLSCSPISGHRSVSWYQQTPGQGLQFLFEYFSETQRNKGNFPGRFSGRQFSNSRSEMNVSTLELGDSALYLCASSLQGLAGAGELFFGEGSRLTVL.

This chain links TRBV5-6 with TRBJ2-2; TRBD2 matches 8 bases. There are 16 residues in the CDR3. The germline CDR1 and CDR2 sequences are SGHDT and YYEEEE. The ends lost 4 bases at V and 5 bases at J; junction bases unmatched: 10. The CDR3 sequence: CASSPPGLGRTGELFF. The CDR3 bases are TGTGCCAGCAGCCCCCCGGGACTAGGGAGGACCGGGGAGCTGTTTTTT.

The J gene is TRBJ2-2, the V gene TRBV11-2; TRBD2 agrees at 10 bases. The CDR3 is 16 amino acids. The germline V gene has CDR1 SGHAT and CDR2 FQNNGV. The trim removed 5 bases at V and 7 bases at J, leaving 10 bases unmatched. The CDR3 protein is CASSPGAGGPIGELFF. Written as DNA, the CDR3 is TGTGCCAGCAGCCCGGGAGCGGGAGGGCCCATCGGGGAGCTGTTTTTT. The full variable domain, in which reference TRBV11-2 and TRBJ2-2 provide the parts outside the CDR3, is EAGVAQSPRYKIIEKRQSVAFWCNPISGHATLYWYQQILGQGPKLLIQFQNNGVVDDSQLPKDRFSAERLKGVDSTLKIQPAKLEDSAVYLCASSPGAGGPIGELFFGEGSRLTVL.

The chain joins TRBV18 to TRBJ2-1; no firm D call. V lost 0 bases and J lost 6, with 6 bases in between. This CDR3 contains 13 residues. Germline CDR1 reads KGHSH; CDR2 reads LQKENI. In DNA, the CDR3 is TGTGCCAGCTCACCACCCGCAGTCAATGAGCAGTTCTTC. Translated: CASSPPAVNEQFF.

The chain recombines TRBV6-1 with TRBJ1-2; D not resolved. CDR1 is MNHNS and CDR2 is SASEGT in the germline V gene. V dropped 7 bases and J dropped 4 bases, with 19 bases sitting between them. This CDR3 has 15 residues. The CDR3 DNA is TGTGCCAGCAATAAAGGACGGTCTACCACCTATGGCTACACCTTC. Translating gives CASNKGRSTTYGYTF.

The chain joins TRBV7-7 to TRBJ2-3, with 9 bases fitting TRBD2. Germline loops: CDR1 SSHAT, CDR2 FNYEAQ (reference sequence). The trim removed 5 bases at V and 6 bases at J, leaving 15 bases unmatched. CDR3 length: 17 amino acids. CDR3 nucleotides: TGTGCCAGCAGCGCATCTCTCCCCGGGACTAGCTACGATACGCAGTATTTT. As protein: CASSASLPGTSYDTQYF.

The rearrangement uses TRBV29-1 and TRBJ2-3; D may be TRBD2 (6 bases). Germline-derived CDR1 and CDR2 are SQVTM and ANQGSEA. The germline V and J ends were trimmed by 7 bases and 2 bases, with 16 bases remaining between them. This CDR3 comprises 14 residues. The CDR3 nucleotides are TGCAGCGGGACGTTGAGGGAGGCCACAGATACGCAGTATTTT. This gives the protein CSGTLREATDTQYF.